These T cell receptor beta chains were read from a single sample in a study of blood T cell repertoires in COVID-19. The method was immunoSEQ multiplex PCR; TCRdb's version includes in-frame clones alone and lacks a portion of them. This sample carries fewer than 350,000 clones, around 90% of them seen once, and the ten largest clones take less than 10%. The sample taken for sequencing was peripheral blood. The source of these receptors is a man aged 18 to 29 with active or convalescent COVID-19. The CDR3 runs from the conserved cysteine through the conserved F or W. The order of the fields is clone size, V gene, D gene, J gene, CDR3 protein, CDR3 DNA. D genes are given only for firm matches. Size is omitted from some rows. Given values are once, few, many or a class for expanded clones.

>.|TRBV10-3|.|TRBJ2-6
CAISESGGLGANVLTF
TGTGCCATCAGTGAGTCTGGCGGGCTTGGGGCCAACGTCCTGACTTTC
>few|TRBV5-6|TRBD2|TRBJ2-1
CASSSILLAGGNNEQFF
TGTGCCAGCAGCTCCATATTACTAGCGGGGGGGAACAATGAGCAGTTCTTC
>.|TRBV12-3/TRBV12-4|TRBD1|TRBJ1-1
CASSPGGGTEAFF
TGTGCCAGCAGCCCAGGGGGCGGGACTGAAGCTTTCTTT
>.|TRBV18|TRBD2|TRBJ2-7
CASSQGLAGDFYEQYF
TGTGCCAGCTCACAGGGACTAGCGGGAGACTTTTACGAGCAGTACTTC
>few|TRBV7-3|TRBD2|TRBJ2-1
CASSPGGNEQFF
TGTGCCAGCAGCCCGGGGGGGAATGAGCAGTTCTTC
>once|TRBV5-6|TRBD1|TRBJ2-7
CASTGRPGQGPYEQYF
TGTGCCAGCACCGGAAGACCGGGACAGGGTCCGTACGAGCAGTACTTC
>few|TRBV5-1|TRBD2|TRBJ2-2
CASSSGGPDGELFF
TGCGCCAGCAGCAGCGGGGGGCCCGACGGGGAGCTGTTTTTT
>once|TRBV7-2|.|TRBJ1-6
CASSLGGSGEHYNSPLHF
TGTGCCAGCAGCTTAGGTGGCAGCGGGGAACATTATAATTCACCCCTCCACTTT
>.|TRBV7-2|.|TRBJ1-5
CASSLVRDQPQHF
TGTGCCAGCAGCTTAGTCCGGGATCAGCCCCAGCATTTT
>.|TRBV6-6|TRBD1|TRBJ1-2
CASSYGRQGARGYTF
TGTGCCAGCAGTTATGGTCGTCAGGGGGCTCGAGGCTACACCTTC
>once|TRBV2|.|TRBJ1-2
CASSELRSGVDGYTF
TGTGCCAGCAGTGAATTACGTTCAGGGGTTGATGGCTACACCTTC
>.|TRBV5-4|.|TRBJ2-3
CASSLDRVTDTQYF
TGTGCCAGCAGCTTGGACAGGGTAACAGATACGCAGTATTTT
>.|TRBV7-6|TRBD1|TRBJ1-1
CASSAGGTVGTTEAFF
TGTGCCAGCAGCGCAGGGGGGACAGTCGGGACCACTGAAGCTTTCTTT
>.|TRBV27|TRBD1|TRBJ1-5
CASSGDRESNQPQHF
TGTGCCAGCAGTGGGGACAGGGAAAGCAATCAGCCCCAGCATTTT
>few|TRBV13|.|TRBJ2-7
CASSPAGGLGYEQYF
TGTGCCAGCAGCCCAGCTGGGGGGTTAGGGTACGAGCAGTACTTC
>.|TRBV4-1|TRBD1|TRBJ2-5
CASSPGDRVQETQYF
TGCGCCAGCAGCCCAGGGGACAGGGTCCAGGAGACCCAGTACTTC
>.|TRBV21-1|.|TRBJ1-1
CASSKIRRMNAEAFF
TGTGCCAGCAGCAAAATACGGCGGATGAACGCTGAAGCTTTCTTT
>.|TRBV5-8|.|TRBJ1-2
CASSLRPGSDGYTF
TGTGCCAGCAGCTTGAGACCAGGGTCCGATGGCTACACCTTC
>.|TRBV27|TRBD1|TRBJ2-7
CASSRGTGGIYEQYF
TGTGCCAGCAGTCGCGGGACAGGGGGTATCTACGAGCAGTACTTC
>.|TRBV7-9|TRBD1|TRBJ2-3
CASSPGDRARTDTQYF
TGTGCCAGCAGCCCAGGGGACAGGGCCCGCACAGATACGCAGTATTTT
>.|TRBV2|TRBD1|TRBJ1-5
CASRDRGNQPQHF
TGTGCCAGCAGAGACAGGGGGAACCAGCCCCAGCATTTT
>once|TRBV6-4|.|TRBJ1-6
CASSEELGVSPLHF
TGTGCCAGCAGTGAGGAATTGGGCGTTTCACCCCTCCACTTT
>.|TRBV12-3/TRBV12-4|TRBD2|TRBJ2-5
CASSFGGKTQYF
TGTGCCAGCAGTTTCGGGGGGAAGACCCAGTACTTC
>.|TRBV11-3|TRBD2|TRBJ2-4
CASSQTSSAKNIQYF
TGTGCCAGCAGCCAGACTAGCTCGGCCAAAAACATTCAGTACTTC
>.|TRBV27|TRBD2|TRBJ2-3
CASSPSGGAPDTQYF
TGTGCCAGCAGTCCTAGCGGGGGGGCCCCAGATACGCAGTATTTT
>.|TRBV10-2|.|TRBJ1-2
CASSDGRTNYGYTF
TGCGCCAGCAGTGACGGCAGGACTAACTATGGCTACACCTTC
>.|TRBV27|TRBD1|TRBJ1-5
CASSLSRTGGYQPQHF
TGTGCCAGCAGTTTATCTAGGACAGGGGGGTATCAGCCCCAGCATTTT
>.|TRBV2|.|TRBJ1-4
CASRGRGNEKLFF
TGTGCCAGCAGGGGGAGGGGTAATGAAAAACTGTTTTTT
>few|TRBV3-1/TRBV3-2|.|TRBJ1-5
CASNPKGRDRSSQPQHF
TGTGCCAGCAACCCCAAGGGTCGCGACAGGTCAAGCCAGCCCCAGCATTTT
>.|TRBV11-2|.|TRBJ2-7
CASSVGGTRGPSYEQYF
TGTGCCAGCAGCGTTGGGGGGACGAGGGGACCCTCCTACGAGCAGTACTTC
>.|TRBV9|TRBD1|TRBJ1-1
CASSSRTGRDTEAFF
TGTGCCAGCAGCTCCCGGACAGGGAGGGACACTGAAGCTTTCTTT
>.|TRBV6-5|.|TRBJ1-3
CASSRSAPGNTIYF
TGTGCCAGCAGTCGGAGCGCGCCTGGAAACACCATATATTTT
>.|TRBV4-1|.|TRBJ1-2
CASSQEYRGSYGYTF
TGCGCCAGCAGCCAAGAGTACCGAGGAAGCTATGGCTACACCTTC
>.|TRBV10-3|.|TRBJ1-2
CAISDVGGWDYGYTF
TGTGCCATCAGTGACGTGGGGGGATGGGACTATGGCTACACCTTC
>.|TRBV27|TRBD1|TRBJ1-1
CASSLWTGPNTEAFF
TGTGCCAGCAGTCTATGGACAGGCCCGAACACTGAAGCTTTCTTT
>.|TRBV7-6|.|TRBJ2-5
CASSLNSGDQETQYF
TGTGCCAGCAGCTTAAACTCAGGGGATCAAGAGACCCAGTACTTC
>.|TRBV5-6|TRBD1|TRBJ1-2
CASSLGRGVTTWGYTF
TGTGCCAGCAGCTTGGGCAGGGGGGTTACTACTTGGGGCTACACCTTC
>.|TRBV6-1|TRBD2|TRBJ2-1
CASSEEAGGVYNEQFF
TGTGCCAGCAGTGAAGAGGCGGGGGGAGTCTACAATGAGCAGTTCTTC
>.|TRBV19|TRBD2|TRBJ2-7
CASSPGRGVSYEQYF
TGTGCCAGTAGTCCAGGTCGGGGGGTCTCCTACGAGCAGTACTTC
>.|TRBV10-2|.|TRBJ1-1
CASRRGSKVNTEAFF
TGCGCCAGCAGGAGGGGGAGCAAGGTGAACACTGAAGCTTTCTTT
>few|TRBV18|.|TRBJ1-2
CASSSTQNYGYTF
TGTGCCAGCTCATCGACACAGAACTATGGCTACACCTTC
>.|TRBV19|TRBD2|TRBJ2-3
CASSIGSGGAQDTQYF
TGTGCCAGTAGTATAGGGAGCGGGGGGGCCCAAGATACGCAGTATTTT
>.|TRBV19|TRBD1|TRBJ1-3
CATRRDSSGNTIYF
TGTGCCACCCGACGGGACAGCTCTGGAAACACCATATATTTT
>.|TRBV3-1/TRBV3-2|.|TRBJ1-2
CASSQVGANYGYTF
TGTGCCAGCAGCCAAGTCGGGGCTAACTATGGCTACACCTTC
>.|TRBV5-4|.|TRBJ1-2
CASSGGNIPKYGYTF
TGTGCCAGCAGCGGGGGGAACATCCCCAAGTATGGCTACACCTTC
>once|TRBV11-2|TRBD1|TRBJ1-4
CASSFFQGARNEKLFF
TGTGCCAGCAGCTTTTTCCAGGGGGCGCGGAATGAAAAACTGTTTTTT
>.|TRBV27|TRBD2|TRBJ2-1
CVSSLNGLAGAKQFF
TGTGTCAGCAGTTTAAATGGACTAGCGGGGGCCAAGCAGTTCTTC
>.|TRBV5-4|.|TRBJ2-3
CASSTSSTDTQYF
TGTGCCAGCAGTACTTCTAGCACAGATACGCAGTATTTT
>once|TRBV6-2/TRBV6-3|.|TRBJ1-1
CASSYPSSAFF
TGTGCCAGCAGTTACCCTAGCTCGGCTTTCTTT
>.|TRBV15|TRBD1|TRBJ1-1
CATSRDLGQTNTEAFF
TGTGCCACCAGCAGAGATCTGGGACAGACGAACACTGAAGCTTTCTTT
>.|TRBV27|TRBD2|TRBJ2-1
CASSLSAGGVYNEQFF
TGTGCCAGCAGTTTATCGGCGGGGGGGGTCTACAATGAGCAGTTCTTC
>.|TRBV5-1|.|TRBJ1-4
CASSLGQGNEKLFF
TGCGCCAGCAGCTTGGGTCAGGGGAATGAAAAACTGTTTTTT
>.|TRBV7-2|.|TRBJ1-2
CASSLDTFPSRYTF
TGTGCCAGCAGCTTAGACACCTTTCCCTCTCGCTACACCTTC
>.|TRBV12-5|.|TRBJ2-1
CASGTVAEQFF
TGTGCTAGTGGTACAGTGGCTGAGCAGTTCTTC
>.|TRBV7-2|.|TRBJ1-6
CASSLEYDGGGALISLHF
TGTGCCAGCAGCTTAGAGTATGATGGTGGGGGCGCACTTATATCCCTCCACTTT
>.|TRBV3-1/TRBV3-2|TRBD1|TRBJ1-1
CASSPGQGGRNTEAFF
TGTGCCAGCAGCCCAGGACAGGGAGGGAGGAACACTGAAGCTTTCTTT